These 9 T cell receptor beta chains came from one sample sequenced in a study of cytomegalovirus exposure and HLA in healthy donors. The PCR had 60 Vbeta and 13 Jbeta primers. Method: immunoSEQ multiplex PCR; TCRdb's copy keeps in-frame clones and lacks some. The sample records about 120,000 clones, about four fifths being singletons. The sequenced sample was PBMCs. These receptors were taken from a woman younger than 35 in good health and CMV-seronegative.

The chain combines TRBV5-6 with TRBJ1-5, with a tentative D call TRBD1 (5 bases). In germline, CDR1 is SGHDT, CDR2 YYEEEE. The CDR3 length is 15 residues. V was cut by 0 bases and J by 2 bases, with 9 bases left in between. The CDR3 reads CASSLAAGGNQPQHF. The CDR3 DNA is TGTGCCAGCAGCTTGGCCGCGGGGGGCAATCAGCCCCAGCATTTT.

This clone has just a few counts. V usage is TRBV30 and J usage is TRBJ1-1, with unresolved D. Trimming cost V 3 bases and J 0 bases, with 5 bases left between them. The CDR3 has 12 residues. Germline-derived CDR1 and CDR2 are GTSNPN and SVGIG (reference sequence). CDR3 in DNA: TGTGCCTGGAGGCGGTTGAACACTGAAGCTTTCTTT. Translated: CAWRRLNTEAFF.

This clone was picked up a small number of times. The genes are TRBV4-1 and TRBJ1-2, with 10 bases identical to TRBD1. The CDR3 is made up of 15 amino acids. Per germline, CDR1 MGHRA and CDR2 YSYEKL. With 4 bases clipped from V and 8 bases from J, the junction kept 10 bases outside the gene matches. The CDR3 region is CASSPRTGGPEGYTF. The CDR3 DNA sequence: TGCGCCAGCAGCCCCCGGACAGGGGGGCCGGAAGGCTACACCTTC.

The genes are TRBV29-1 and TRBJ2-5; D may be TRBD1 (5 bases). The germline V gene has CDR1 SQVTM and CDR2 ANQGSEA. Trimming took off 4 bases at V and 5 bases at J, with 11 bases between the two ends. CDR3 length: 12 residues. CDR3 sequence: CSVAAQAETQYF. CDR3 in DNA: TGCAGCGTTGCAGCACAGGCGGAGACCCAGTACTTC.

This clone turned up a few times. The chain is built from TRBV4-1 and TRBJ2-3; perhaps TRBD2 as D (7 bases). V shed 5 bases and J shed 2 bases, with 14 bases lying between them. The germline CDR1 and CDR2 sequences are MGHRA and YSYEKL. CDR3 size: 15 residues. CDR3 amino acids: CASSLRGAYTDTQYF. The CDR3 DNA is TGCGCCAGCAGCTTACGGGGGGCGTACACAGATACGCAGTATTTT.

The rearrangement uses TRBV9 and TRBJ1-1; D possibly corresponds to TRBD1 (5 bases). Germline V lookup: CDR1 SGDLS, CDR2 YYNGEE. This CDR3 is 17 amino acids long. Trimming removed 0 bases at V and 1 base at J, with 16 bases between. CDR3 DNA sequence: TGTGCCAGCAGCGTAGGGCCCCGGGAGGGACCGAACACTGAAGCTTTCTTT. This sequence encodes CASSVGPREGPNTEAFF.

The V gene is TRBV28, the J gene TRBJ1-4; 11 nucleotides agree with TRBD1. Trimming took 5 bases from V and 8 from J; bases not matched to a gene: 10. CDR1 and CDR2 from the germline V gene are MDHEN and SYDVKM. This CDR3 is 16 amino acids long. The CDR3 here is CASSPGTGGVREKLFF. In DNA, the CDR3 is TGTGCCAGCAGTCCCGGGACAGGGGGTGTTCGGGAAAAACTGTTTTTT.

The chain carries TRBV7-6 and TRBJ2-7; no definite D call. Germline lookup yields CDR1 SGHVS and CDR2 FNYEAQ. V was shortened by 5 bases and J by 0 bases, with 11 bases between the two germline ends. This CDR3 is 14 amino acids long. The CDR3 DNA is TGTGCCAGCAGCGTGAACCCTACCTCCTACGAGCAGTACTTC. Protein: CASSVNPTSYEQYF.

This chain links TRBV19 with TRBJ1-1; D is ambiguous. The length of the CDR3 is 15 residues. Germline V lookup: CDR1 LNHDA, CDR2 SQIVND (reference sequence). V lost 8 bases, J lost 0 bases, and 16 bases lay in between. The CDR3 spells CASSPGTLMNTEAFF. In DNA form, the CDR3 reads TGTGCCAGTTCTCCAGGTACACTCATGAACACTGAAGCTTTCTTT.